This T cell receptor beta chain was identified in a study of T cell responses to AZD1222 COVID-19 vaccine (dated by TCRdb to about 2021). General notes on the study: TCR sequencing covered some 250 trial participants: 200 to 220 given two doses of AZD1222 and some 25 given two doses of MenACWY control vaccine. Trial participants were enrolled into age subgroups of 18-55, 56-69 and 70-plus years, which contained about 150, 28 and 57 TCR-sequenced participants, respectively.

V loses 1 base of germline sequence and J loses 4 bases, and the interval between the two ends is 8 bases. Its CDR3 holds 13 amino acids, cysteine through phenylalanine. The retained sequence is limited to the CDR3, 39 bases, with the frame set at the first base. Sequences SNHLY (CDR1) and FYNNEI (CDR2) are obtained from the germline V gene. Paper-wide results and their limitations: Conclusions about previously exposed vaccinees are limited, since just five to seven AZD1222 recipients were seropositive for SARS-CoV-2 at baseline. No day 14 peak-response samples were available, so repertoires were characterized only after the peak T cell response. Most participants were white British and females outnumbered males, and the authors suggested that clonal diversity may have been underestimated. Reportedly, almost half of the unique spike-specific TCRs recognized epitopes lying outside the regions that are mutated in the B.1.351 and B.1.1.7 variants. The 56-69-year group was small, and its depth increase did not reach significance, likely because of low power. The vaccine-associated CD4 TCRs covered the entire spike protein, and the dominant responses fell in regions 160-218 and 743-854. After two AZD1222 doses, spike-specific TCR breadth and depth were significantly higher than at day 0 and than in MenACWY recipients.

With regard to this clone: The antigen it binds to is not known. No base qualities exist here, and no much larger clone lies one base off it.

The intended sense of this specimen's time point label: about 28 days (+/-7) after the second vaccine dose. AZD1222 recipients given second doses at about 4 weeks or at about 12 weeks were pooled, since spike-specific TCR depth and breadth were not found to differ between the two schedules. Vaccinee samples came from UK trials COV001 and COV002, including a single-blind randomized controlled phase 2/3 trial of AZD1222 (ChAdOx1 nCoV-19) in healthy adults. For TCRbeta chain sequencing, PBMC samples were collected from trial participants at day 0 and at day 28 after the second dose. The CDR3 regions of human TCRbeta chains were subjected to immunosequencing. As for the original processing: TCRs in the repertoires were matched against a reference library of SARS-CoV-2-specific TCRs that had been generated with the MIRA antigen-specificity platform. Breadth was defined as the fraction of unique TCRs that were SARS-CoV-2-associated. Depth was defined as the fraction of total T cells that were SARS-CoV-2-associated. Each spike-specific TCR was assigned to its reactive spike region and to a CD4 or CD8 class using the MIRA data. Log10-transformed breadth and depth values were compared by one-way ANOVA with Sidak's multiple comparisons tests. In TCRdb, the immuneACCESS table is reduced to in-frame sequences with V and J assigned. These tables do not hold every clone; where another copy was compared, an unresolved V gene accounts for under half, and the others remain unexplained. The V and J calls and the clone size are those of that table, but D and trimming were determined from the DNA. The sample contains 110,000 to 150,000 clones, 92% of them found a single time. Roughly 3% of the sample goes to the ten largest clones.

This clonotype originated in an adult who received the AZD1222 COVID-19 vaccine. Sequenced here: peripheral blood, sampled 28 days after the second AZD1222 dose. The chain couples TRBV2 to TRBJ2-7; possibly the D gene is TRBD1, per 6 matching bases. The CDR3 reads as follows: CASSEGGLYEQYF. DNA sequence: TGTGCCAGCAGTGAAGGGGGGCTGTACGAGCAGTACTTC.